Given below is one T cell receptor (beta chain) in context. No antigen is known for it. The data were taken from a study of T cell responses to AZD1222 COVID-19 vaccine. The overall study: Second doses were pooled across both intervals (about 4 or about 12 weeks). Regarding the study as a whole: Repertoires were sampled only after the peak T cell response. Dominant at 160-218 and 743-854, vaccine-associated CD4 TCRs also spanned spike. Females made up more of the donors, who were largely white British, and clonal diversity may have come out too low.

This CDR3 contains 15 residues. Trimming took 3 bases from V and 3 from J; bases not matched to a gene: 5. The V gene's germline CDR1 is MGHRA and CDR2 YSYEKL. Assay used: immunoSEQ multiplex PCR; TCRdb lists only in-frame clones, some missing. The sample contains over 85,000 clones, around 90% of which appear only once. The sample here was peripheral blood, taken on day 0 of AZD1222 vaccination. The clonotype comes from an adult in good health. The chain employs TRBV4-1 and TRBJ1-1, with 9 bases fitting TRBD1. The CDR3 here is CASSHPGQGHTEAFF. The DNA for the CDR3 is TGCGCCAGCAGCCATCCGGGACAGGGACACACTGAAGCTTTCTTT.